This T cell receptor beta chain was identified in a study of blood T cell repertoires in COVID-19. Study details: The study drew acute and convalescent COVID-19 samples from the United States, Italy and Spain.

The germline V gene encodes CDR1 LGHNA and CDR2 YSLEER. Trimming took off 2 bases at V and 2 bases at J, with 15 bases between the two ends. The CDR3 runs 16 residues. Per the original data handling: Amplification with reference gene primers provided the estimates of nucleated cell counts. TCRdb's copy holds only in-frame clones and misses some; the assay was immunoSEQ multiplex PCR. V, J and clone size derive from that table, while D and trimming were established from the DNA sequence. The sample has around 7,700 clones, about 86% seen once. In its sample, this clone was seen a few times. The gene calls are TRBV4-3 and TRBJ1-2; maybe TRBD1 (5 bases). This TCR came from a woman between 45 and 60 years old with active or convalescent COVID-19. The sequenced sample was peripheral blood. The CDR3 coding sequence is TGCGCCAGCAGCCAAAGTGTAGACAGTATGAACTATGGCTACACCTTC. Protein product: CASSQSVDSMNYGYTF.